The TCR beta chain described here comes from a study of blood T cell repertoires in COVID-19. Study-level background: Samples taken during acute and convalescent COVID-19 were collected in the United States, Italy and Spain. T cells, B-cell-depleted T cells, or PBMCs supplied cDNA or gDNA.

The CDR3 has 17 residues. Between the trimmed V and J ends, which lost 0 bases and 0 bases, there was a span of 15 bases. Germline V gives CDR1 MGHRA, CDR2 YSYEKL. Original handling: Cell counts per sample came from amplifying reference gene primers. TCRdb's table, derived via immunoSEQ multiplex PCR, lists solely in-frame clones and lacks some. V, J and clone size are those of that table, while D and trimming were read from the DNA. The sample records hundreds of thousands of clones, about 88% being singletons. The receptor was derived from a man aged 40-49 years with acute or convalescent COVID-19. Sequencing was performed on peripheral blood. The chain joins TRBV4-1 to TRBJ2-7, with D possibly TRBD1 on 7 matching bases. This CDR3 reads CASSQEWRGDSSYEQYF. In DNA form, the CDR3 reads TGCGCCAGCAGCCAAGAATGGCGCGGGGACAGCTCCTACGAGCAGTACTTC.